This entry lists 28 T cell receptor beta chains sequenced from one sample in a study of blood T cells in healthy people across ages. Primed by a sample-barcoded 5' primer and a J-beta primer mix, a second PCR proceeded for 7 to 11 cycles. A single record per CDR3 protein comes from TCRdb applying MiXCR to the 5' RACE reads. The sample lists hundreds of thousands of distinct CDR3 sequences; approximately 30% were seen once. The material sequenced was blood. The source is a woman of 80 years or more in good health.

The chain uses TRBV28 and TRBJ1-5, with D perhaps matching TRBD1 (6 bases). V lost 3 bases to trimming and J lost 0 bases, with 18 bases between them. The CDR3 consists of 18 residues. The germline V gene has CDR1 MDHEN and CDR2 SYDVKM. The CDR3 spells CASSFRAGGRTSNQPQHF. CDR3 in DNA: TGTGCCAGCAGTTTTCGTGCCGGGGGCCGAACTAGCAATCAGCCCCAGCATTTT.

This clonotype has at least ten counts. This chain uses TRBV9 with TRBJ2-1; possibly TRBD1 or TRBD2 for D (6 bases each). This CDR3 is 15 amino acids long. Germline values: CDR1 SGDLS, CDR2 YYNGEE. Between the trimmed V and J ends, which lost 0 bases and 9 bases, there was a span of 16 bases. CDR3 sequence reads: CASSVDGGTYLEQFF. As DNA, the CDR3 is TGTGCCAGCAGCGTAGACGGGGGCACCTATCTTGAGCAGTTCTTC. The full variable domain, its missing parts supplied by reference TRBV9 and TRBJ2-1, is DSGVTQTPKHLITATGQRVTLRCSPRSGDLSVYWYQQSLDQGLQFLIQYYNGEERAKGNILERFSAQQFPDLHSELNLSSLELGDSALYFCASSVDGGTYLEQFFGPGTRLTVL.

The table lists this clonotype with a few counts. The chain is built from TRBV30 and TRBJ1-4; unclear D gene. V was cut by 6 bases and J by 0 bases, with 11 bases left in between. The CDR3 has 14 amino acids. Germline values: CDR1 GTSNPN, CDR2 SVGIG (reference sequence). CDR3 sequence reads: CACKTVATNEKLFF. For the CDR3, the DNA is TGTGCCTGTAAGACGGTTGCAACTAATGAAAAACTGTTTTTT.

This clonotype was seen ten or more times. The chain combines TRBV7-9 with TRBJ1-6, with TRBD1 identical over 9 bases. Germline-derived CDR1 and CDR2 are SEHNR and FQNEAQ (reference sequence). The J segment lost 6 bases and the V segment lost 5 bases, leaving 5 bases of the junction unmatched. There are 15 residues in the CDR3. The CDR3 region is CASSPRDRVNSPLHF. In nucleotides, the CDR3 is TGTGCCAGCAGCCCACGGGACAGGGTTAATTCACCCCTCCACTTT. The full variable domain, with the rest looked up from reference TRBV7-9 and TRBJ1-6, is DTGVSQNPRHKITKRGQNVTFRCDPISEHNRLYWYRQTLGQGPEFLTYFQNEAQLEKSRLLSDRFSAERPKGSFSTLEIQRTEQGDSAMYLCASSPRDRVNSPLHFGNGTRLTVT.

This clonotype was picked up many times. The genes are TRBV10-3 and TRBJ2-3, with 8 bases matching TRBD2. After removal of 4 bases from V and 4 bases from J, the junction contained 10 bases not matched to a gene. This CDR3 is built from 16 residues. Germline lookup yields CDR1 ENHRY and CDR2 SYGVKD. In DNA form, the CDR3 reads TGTGCCATCAGTGGTACCACCCCGGGGGGGTCAGATACGCAGTATTTT. Protein: CAISGTTPGGSDTQYF.

In this sample, this clonotype turned up many times. This chain links TRBV4-3 with TRBJ2-1; possible D gene TRBD2, 5 bases. The CDR3 consists of 15 residues. Germline assignment: CDR1 LGHNA and CDR2 YSLEER. Between the trimmed V and J ends, which lost 1 base and 4 bases, there was a span of 11 bases. CDR3 amino acids: CASSQGEGSYNEQFF. DNA for the CDR3: TGCGCCAGCAGCCAAGGCGAGGGATCATACAATGAGCAGTTCTTC.

The rearrangement uses TRBV6-1 and TRBJ2-2; tentative D call: TRBD1 (6 bases). V was clipped by 6 bases and J by 5 bases, with 13 bases between them. Germline CDR1 and CDR2: MNHNS and SASEGT. The CDR3 runs to 14 residues. The DNA for the CDR3 is TGTGCCAGCAGAGGTATTACAGGGACCGGGGAGCTGTTTTTT. Amino acids: CASRGITGTGELFF.

This clonotype was seen repeatedly, ten times or more. This chain joins TRBV2 and TRBJ2-5, with D unclear. This CDR3 has 11 amino acids. CDR1 is SNHLY, CDR2 FYNNEI, per germline. V lost 2 bases to trimming and J lost 7 bases, with 5 bases between them. CDR3 DNA: TGTGCCAGCAGTGAATGGACGACCCAGTACTTC. Protein product: CASSEWTTQYF.

Only a few counts were recorded for this clonotype. The J gene is TRBJ1-1, the V gene TRBV7-9; D is possibly TRBD1 (5 bases). Germline assignment: CDR1 SEHNR and CDR2 FQNEAQ (reference sequence). The CDR3 loop spans 14 amino acids. V was pared by 5 bases and J by 2 bases, with 12 bases between. The CDR3 DNA reads TGTGCCAGCAGCGGCGGGACCCGCAACACTGAAGCTTTCTTT. The encoded protein is CASSGGTRNTEAFF.

This clonotype was seen ten or more times. The chain has TRBV7-9 and TRBJ1-1; D may be TRBD1 (5 bases). The CDR3 spans 14 residues. Trimming took 5 bases from V and 4 from J, leaving 14 bases between them. Germline V gene data show CDR1 as SEHNR and CDR2 as FQNEAQ (reference sequence). CDR3 residues: CASSQRGGGTEAFF. The DNA for the CDR3 is TGTGCCAGCAGCCAAAGGGGTGGAGGCACTGAAGCTTTCTTT.

Concerning this clonotype: One base away lies a much larger clone, so this may be a sequencing read error. The chain links TRBV20-1 to TRBJ2-4, with D tentatively TRBD1 or TRBD2 (5 bases each). This CDR3 contains 13 residues. Per germline, CDR1 DFQATT and CDR2 SNEGSKA (reference sequence). The ends were cut back, 6 bases at V and 0 bases at J, with 9 bases in the middle. The CDR3 loop is CSAGRRAKNIQYF. The CDR3 DNA sequence: TGCAGTGCGGGACGACGAGCCAAAAACATTCAGTACTTC.

This clonotype was seen only a few times. The chain carries TRBV12-3 or TRBV12-4 and TRBJ2-1, with 14 bases matching TRBD2. The CDR3 length is 21 residues. Losses at the gene ends were 4 bases for V and 1 base for J; bases not matched to a gene: 15. This CDR3 is CASSWTSGGFQLEGSYNEQFF. The CDR3 DNA sequence: TGTGCCAGCAGTTGGACTAGCGGGGGGTTTCAGCTAGAAGGTTCCTACAATGAGCAGTTCTTC.

This clonotype was seen repeatedly, ten times or more. The V gene is TRBV20-1, the J gene TRBJ2-6; no clear D. This CDR3 comprises 18 residues. The germline V and J ends were trimmed by 0 bases and 0 bases, with 15 bases remaining between them. From germline, CDR1 is DFQATT and CDR2 SNEGSKA (reference sequence). As DNA, the CDR3 is TGCAGTGCTAGAGATAGGAAGAAGGGAAGCTCTGGGGCCAACGTCCTGACTTTC. It specifies CSARDRKKGSSGANVLTF.

There are a few counts of this clonotype. The chain links TRBV30 to TRBJ1-5; a weak D match, TRBD1 (5 bases). Germline assignment: CDR1 GTSNPN and CDR2 SVGIG (reference sequence). This CDR3 region has 14 residues. Trimming pared 5 bases from V and 7 bases from J, leaving 18 bases between. The CDR3 loop reads CAWARTPGPQPQHF. The CDR3, as DNA: TGTGCCTGGGCTAGGACCCCAGGGCCGCAGCCCCAGCATTTT.

There are a few counts of this clonotype. This chain links TRBV30 with TRBJ1-2; D gene unclear. There are 11 residues in the CDR3. Germline-derived CDR1 and CDR2 are GTSNPN and SVGIG (reference sequence). Trimming shortened V by 8 bases and J by 3 bases, and 10 bases separated the two germline ends. The CDR3 DNA is TGTGCCAGGAACGGCTACTATGGCTACACCTTC. It translates to CARNGYYGYTF.

This clonotype was seen a handful of times. One base away lies a much larger clone, so this may be a sequencing read error. This sequence joins TRBV5-1 and TRBJ2-1, with a tentative D call TRBD2 (8 bases). The tail of the sequence fits TRBJ2-7 better, so the J call may be wrong. The CDR3 covers 14 residues. Germline V gives CDR1 SGHRS, CDR2 YFSETQ. The CDR3 sequence: CASSREGAYNEQYF. The DNA of the CDR3 is TGCGCCAGCAGCCGGGAGGGGGCTTACAATGAGCAGTACTTC.

The table lists this clonotype with many counts. V and J are TRBV7-2 and TRBJ1-2, with D unclear. Between the trimmed V and J ends, which lost 3 bases and 8 bases, there was a span of 13 bases. The length of the CDR3 is 13 residues. Germline V gene lookup returns CDR1 SGHTA and CDR2 FQGNSA. The CDR3 here is CASSFVGIEGYTF. CDR3 nucleotides: TGTGCCAGCAGCTTTGTGGGGATCGAGGGCTACACCTTC. Together with reference TRBV7-2 and TRBJ1-2, the CDR3 gives the full variable domain: GAGVSQSPSNKVTEKGKDVELRCDPISGHTALYWYRQSLGQGLEFLIYFQGNSAPDKSGLPSDRFSAERTGGSVSTLTIQRTQQEDSAVYLCASSFVGIEGYTFGSGTRLTVV.

The table lists this clonotype with a few counts. One end of the junction does not line up with germline, which may come from a read error. V is TRBV9 and J is TRBJ2-6; D may be TRBD1 (5 bases). This CDR3 has 17 residues. Germline CDR1 SGDLS, CDR2 YYNGEE. The CDR3 region is CASSVEDLPSGANVRTF. The CDR3 DNA follows: TGTGCCAGCAGCGTAGAGGATTTACCCTCTGGGGCCAACGTCCGGACTTTC.

This clonotype has a count of ten or more. The chain is built from TRBV27 and TRBJ1-2, with D possibly being TRBD1 (5 bases). Germline V gives CDR1 MNHEY, CDR2 SMNVEV (reference sequence). The ends were cut back, 2 bases at V and 4 bases at J, with 14 bases in the middle. This CDR3 has 15 residues. The CDR3 nucleotides are TGTGCCAGCAGTTTAGCCCCGGACACTATCTATGGCTACACCTTC. It specifies CASSLAPDTIYGYTF.

The J gene is TRBJ2-1, the V gene TRBV7-8, with 9 positions matching TRBD1. The CDR3 runs 13 residues. J was trimmed by 10 bases and V by 5 bases; bases with no gene match: 6. The germline CDR1 and CDR2 sequences are SGHVS and FQNEAQ. The CDR3 loop reads CASSRQGVREQFF. The CDR3 DNA reads TGTGCCAGCAGCCGACAGGGGGTGAGAGAGCAGTTCTTC.

On this clonotype itself: Compared with germline, one end of the junction differs, possibly owing to a read error. V is TRBV2 and J is TRBJ1-4, with TRBD1 matching over 9 bases. In germline, CDR1 is SNHLY, CDR2 FYNNEI. The CDR3 extends over 15 amino acids. The CDR3 region has the DNA TGTGCCAGTGGGGGGACAGGGAAGACTAATGCAAAACTGTTTTTT. It yields the protein CASGGTGKTNAKLFF.

A remark on this clonotype: A much larger clone differs by one base, so this may be a read error. The chain has TRBV5-1 and TRBJ2-7; a possible D gene is TRBD2 (6 bases). The assigned J gene may be wrong: the sequence end matches TRBJ2-5 better. This CDR3 spans 16 amino acids. Germline values: CDR1 SGHRS, CDR2 YFSETQ. The CDR3 protein is CASSLALLEGQETQYF. The CDR3 bases are TGCGCCAGCAGCTTGGCTCTTCTGGAGGGGCAAGAGACCCAGTACTTC.

This clonotype has a count of ten or more. The chain uses TRBV5-1 and TRBJ2-1; 8 nucleotides align to TRBD1. V was pared by 4 bases and J by 3 bases, with 6 bases of the junction left unmatched. CDR1 and CDR2 (germline): SGHRS, YFSETQ. The CDR3 sequence is 15 residues long. The CDR3 sequence: CASSVGQGNYNEQFF. The CDR3 coding sequence is TGCGCCAGCAGCGTCGGACAGGGAAACTACAATGAGCAGTTCTTC. Based on the CDR3 plus reference TRBV5-1 and TRBJ2-1, the full variable domain is KAGVTQTPRYLIKTRGQQVTLSCSPISGHRSVSWYQQTPGQGLQFLFEYFSETQRNKGNFPGRFSGRQFSNSRSEMNVSTLELGDSALYLCASSVGQGNYNEQFFGPGTRLTVL.

This clonotype was recorded many times. The chain recombines TRBV4-1 with TRBJ2-3; perhaps TRBD2 as D (5 bases). The CDR3 covers 12 residues. The germline gives CDR1 MGHRA, CDR2 YSYEKL. Trimming took off 4 bases at V and 9 bases at J, with 11 bases between the two ends. CDR3 in DNA: TGCGCCAGCAGCCCTGACTACGGCACGCAGTATTTT. Translation gives CASSPDYGTQYF.

This clonotype was found many times. The gene calls are TRBV7-9 and TRBJ2-3; D is possibly TRBD1 (6 bases). The CDR3 loop spans 16 amino acids. The ends were cut back, 5 bases at V and 1 base at J, with 16 bases in the middle. CDR1 is SEHNR and CDR2 is FQNEAQ in the germline V gene (reference sequence). The CDR3 protein is CASSRGDRQGTDTQYF. CDR3 nucleotides: TGTGCCAGCAGCAGAGGCGACAGGCAAGGCACAGATACGCAGTATTTT.

As to this clonotype: A read error may be the cause here, since a much bigger clone is one base away. For the CDR3, the DNA is TGTGCCAGCAGCCTCACAGGGACCTCCTACAATGAGCGGTACTTC. The encoded protein is CASSLTGTSYNERYF. The genes are TRBV5-6 and TRBJ2-5, with D possibly TRBD1 on 6 matching bases. The CDR3 is 15 amino acids. V was pared by 4 bases and J by 13 bases, with 26 bases between. The germline CDR1 and CDR2 sequences are SGHDT and YYEEEE.

This clonotype was seen repeatedly, ten times or more. The chain links TRBV10-3 to TRBJ2-5, with TRBD2 identical over 9 bases. Trimming took 6 bases from V and 1 from J; bases not matched to a gene: 9. This CDR3 is 16 amino acids long. Germline V gene data show CDR1 as ENHRY and CDR2 as SYGVKD. The CDR3 region is CAIRATPAGGQETQYF. The CDR3 coding sequence is TGTGCCATCAGGGCGACTCCAGCGGGGGGCCAAGAGACCCAGTACTTC.

This chain joins TRBV20-1 and TRBJ2-5, with D perhaps TRBD2 (6 bases). Between the trimmed V and J ends, which lost 5 bases and 5 bases, there was a span of 18 bases. CDR3 size: 14 residues. From germline, CDR1 is DFQATT and CDR2 SNEGSKA (reference sequence). CDR3 sequence reads: CSARRRDSDETQYF. The CDR3 region has the DNA TGCAGTGCTCGGCGCCGGGACTCAGACGAGACCCAGTACTTC.